Detailed here is one TCR beta chain. Which antigen it targets is not known. Nothing much larger sits one base from this clone, and base qualities are not available. The data are from a study of shared clonotypes between healthy human individuals (TCRdb year 2020). With respect to the entire study: A few men and a couple of women, aged 18 to 49 years, made up the cohort. For each donor, CD4 naive and CD4 memory were each given three plates, CD8 naive was given two plates, and CD8 memory was given one plate. The study deeply sequenced blood TCR repertoires of five healthy adults to estimate repertoire size and the extent of clonotype sharing between individuals. Different laboratories and diverse techniques were used to prepare libraries and sequence TCR repertoires, to increase sequencing depth and limit assay-specific biases. Leukapheresis yielded between about 0.94 and 8.9 billion PBMCs per donor.

Using the deep immunoSEQ assay, TCR CDR3 regions were amplified from genomic DNA by multiplex PCR. Extracted genomic DNA from each cell subset was spread evenly across all wells of several immunoSEQ 96-well plates, with each plate serving as a replicate. For sorted subsets, 150 to 250 ng genomic DNA, equal to about 30,000 T cell genomes, was loaded into each replicate PCR. Purified libraries were quantified with a Qubit 3.0 fluorometer, sized on a Bioanalyzer 2100, and re-quantified with the KAPA Library Quantification kit. A separate single-read 150-cycle Illumina NextSeq 550 flow cell was used to sequence each immunoSEQ 96-well plate. The authors' analysis ran thus. The immunoSEQ output contained only junctional sequences without quality scores, so filtering could not match that applied to full-length reads. To assign V/J genes and CDR3, sequences were annotated using PyIR, a Python wrapper for IgBLAST v1.9, with IMGT germline references. Any read was removed if the V/J assignment was weak (E-value above 1e-6), the CDR3 was missing, or the read contained stop codons, out-of-frame junctions, or ambiguous translated residues. V3J clonotypes were defined as sequences sharing the same inferred V gene, J gene, and CDR3 amino acid sequence. The percentage overlap between two repertoires was calculated by dividing the number of shared unique clonotypes by the size of the smaller repertoire. Three approaches were used to assess repertoire richness: RTK rarefaction, the Chao1 estimator, and Recon v2.1 estimates of unobserved clonotypes. For all TCRbeta clonotypes obtained by the gDNA method from a few donors, generation probabilities were computed with OLGA. In TCRdb, the immuneACCESS table is reduced to in-frame sequences with V and J assigned. These tables do not hold every clone; where another copy was compared, an unresolved V gene accounts for under half, and the others remain unexplained. V and J calls and clone size follow that table, whereas D and trimming were derived from the DNA. The sample table holds 950,000 to 1,300,000 clones, of which about 74% were seen once. The top ten constitute approximately 1.5% of the sample.

Study-level results and caveats: Rarefaction of sorted-subset datasets indicated incomplete sequencing despite the large sequencing depth. Around 5% of naive CD4, 3.5% of naive CD8, 2% to 2.5% of memory CD4, and about 0.4% of memory CD8 clonotypes were shared across four donors. Larger estimated clonotype richness was generally found for naive subsets than for memory subsets. Based on pairwise subsampling, the degree of clonotype sharing among donors was expected to be affected by sequencing depth. Sampling was restricted to blood, and TCR repertoires in tissues likely differ from the TCR repertoires found in blood. Compared with non-shared clonotypes, clonotypes shared by all four sorted-subset donors had higher generation probabilities. The small number of donors limited the genetic and exposure-history diversity represented.

Healthy HIV-negative adults with no recently reported acute infections or vaccinations were included as donors. Every donor was a Caucasian adult residing in Nashville, Tennessee, USA. CD4+ T cells were enriched through magnetic negative selection, after which naive cells were positively selected on CD45RA and the remaining negative fraction served as the memory subset. Blood was collected by leukapheresis, and PBMCs were isolated by Ficoll-Histopaque density gradient centrifugation and then cryopreserved in liquid nitrogen vapor phase. Purity and quantity of every magnetically sorted T cell population were checked by analytical flow cytometry. Each sorted fraction had its genomic DNA isolated and then quantified by UV absorbance on a Nanodrop 2000c. V is clipped by 5 bases and J by 13 bases, and the sequence between their germline boundaries is 24 bases long. Sequences SEHNR (CDR1) and FQNEAQ (CDR2) are obtained from the germline V gene (reference sequence). Measured from the cysteine to the phenylalanine, the CDR3 is 15 residues long. Of all the DNA, just the CDR3 is kept, 45 bases in frame from base 1.

Sequences were obtained from memory CD4+ T cells sorted from blood. Taken with the paper, the label for cell subset or site translates to: CD45RA-negative fraction. The TCR was taken from a man younger than 30 in good health. This receptor chain uses TRBV7-9 and TRBJ2-1; TRBD2 is a possible D gene, resting on 6 matching bases. The CDR3 protein is CASSRSGGEGWVQFF. The nucleotide sequence reads as follows: TGTGCCAGCAGCCGATCCGGCGGGGAAGGGTGGGTCCAGTTCTTC.